This entry concerns a single T cell receptor (beta chain). Antigen: not known. The CDR3 covers 15 residues. Germline loops: CDR1 MNHNS, CDR2 SASEGT. Trimming removed 6 bases from V and 1 base from J, with 15 bases in between. Sequencing used immunoSEQ multiplex PCR; TCRdb keeps in-frame clones, though not all of them. Of some 130,000 clones listed, 70% to 90% were seen once; the top ten hold about 20%. This record belongs to a study of T cell responses to AZD1222 COVID-19 vaccine. The study, taken as a whole, reports: Among vaccine-associated CD4 TCRs, coverage spanned spike, with dominance at 160-218 and 743-854.

The chain couples TRBV6-1 to TRBJ1-2; D gene uncertain. The sequencing used peripheral blood, collected on day 0 of AZD1222 vaccination. This sequence originates from an adult in good health. The CDR3 region has the DNA TGTGCCAGCAGCAACCCAGACCGAGTTAACTATGGCTACACCTTC. Translation: CASSNPDRVNYGYTF.